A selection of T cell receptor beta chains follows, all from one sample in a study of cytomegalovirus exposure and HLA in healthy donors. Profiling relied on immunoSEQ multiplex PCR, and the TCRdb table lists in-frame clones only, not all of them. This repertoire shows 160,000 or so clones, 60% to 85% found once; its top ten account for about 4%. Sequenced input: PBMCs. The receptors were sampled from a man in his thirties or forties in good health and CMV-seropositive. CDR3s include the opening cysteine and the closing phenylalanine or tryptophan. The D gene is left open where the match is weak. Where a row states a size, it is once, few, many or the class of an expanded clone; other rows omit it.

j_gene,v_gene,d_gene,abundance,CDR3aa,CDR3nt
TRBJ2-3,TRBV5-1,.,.,CASSPAGGPVDTQYF,TGCGCCAGCAGCCCCGCCGGGGGGCCTGTGGATACGCAGTATTTT
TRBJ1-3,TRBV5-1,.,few,CASSLFGGSGNTIYF,TGCGCCAGCAGCTTGTTCGGGGGCTCTGGAAACACCATATATTTT
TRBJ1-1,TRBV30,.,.,CAWSVTNFGSAEAFF,TGTGCCTGGAGTGTAACTAATTTTGGTTCCGCTGAAGCTTTCTTT
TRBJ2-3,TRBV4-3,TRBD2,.,CASSQEYGGGVTDTQYF,TGCGCCAGCAGCCAAGAATACGGCGGGGGGGTAACAGATACGCAGTATTTT
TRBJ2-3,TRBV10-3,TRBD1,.,CAIGLDRGATDTQYF,TGTGCCATCGGATTGGACAGGGGAGCTACAGATACGCAGTATTTT
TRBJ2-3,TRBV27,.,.,CASRPQSTDTQYF,TGTGCCAGCAGACCACAGAGCACAGATACGCAGTATTTT
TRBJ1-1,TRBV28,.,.,CASSLYRAEAFF,TGTGCCAGCAGTTTATACAGGGCTGAAGCTTTCTTT
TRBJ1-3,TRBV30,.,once,CAWNEGHSGNTIYF,TGTGCCTGGAACGAGGGTCACTCTGGAAACACCATATATTTT
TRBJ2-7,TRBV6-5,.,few,CASRDSDSYEQYF,TGTGCCAGCAGAGACAGTGACTCCTACGAGCAGTACTTC
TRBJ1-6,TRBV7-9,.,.,CASSLSQQKNSPLHF,TGTGCCAGCAGCTTATCACAGCAAAAAAATTCACCCCTCCACTTT
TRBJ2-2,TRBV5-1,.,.,CASSQGVGELFF,TGCGCCAGCAGCCAGGGTGTCGGGGAGCTGTTTTTT
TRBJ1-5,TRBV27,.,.,CASSLSFGGRSSNQPQHF,TGTGCCAGCAGTTTATCCTTCGGCGGCAGATCGAGCAATCAGCCCCAGCATTTT
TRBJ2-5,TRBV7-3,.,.,CASSHTGETQYF,TGTGCCAGCAGCCACACGGGGGAGACCCAGTACTTC